Listed below are T cell receptor beta chains from one sample, sequenced in a study of cytomegalovirus exposure and HLA in healthy donors. Libraries were prepared by immunoSEQ multiplex PCR; TCRdb keeps only in-frame clonotypes and omits some of them. The top ten clones hold around 0.84% of a sample with about 330,000 clones, about nine tenths of them seen once. Material for sequencing was PBMCs. These TCRs come from a woman between 18 and 30 years old in good health and CMV-seronegative. Each CDR3 is given without its conserved first and last residue.

>TRBJ2-2|TRBV19
ASSTGQGDTGELF
>TRBJ2-4|TRBV19
ASSTLAGVVSNIQY
>TRBJ2-3|TRBV10-3
AISGGGPATDTQY
>TRBJ2-7|TRBV14
ASSPSPYEQY
>TRBJ2-1|TRBV2
ASSEERTGTYNEQF
>TRBJ2-1|TRBV27
ASSSGLAGGRYNEQF
>TRBJ1-3|TRBV10-3
AISLRDTGNTIY
>TRBJ2-7|TRBV27
ASSPPGTGVEQY
>TRBJ2-1|TRBV18
ASSDPGTVYNEQF
>TRBJ2-2|TRBV15
ATSRVGGTFTGELF
>TRBJ1-4|TRBV4-1
ASSQGQTNEKLF
>TRBJ1-3|TRBV9
ASSAGLIFSGNTIY
>TRBJ1-4|TRBV28
ASTRQGVTNEKLF
>TRBJ1-5|TRBV19
ASSLQGGSNQPQH
>TRBJ2-7|TRBV27
ASSLRGPYEQY
>TRBJ2-7|TRBV29-1
SVEGGETYEQY
>TRBJ2-2|TRBV27
ASSLYLADTGELF
>TRBJ2-1|TRBV4-3
ASSQDGVRGGGDEQF
>TRBJ2-5|TRBV5-1
ASTLIAGGPQETQY
>TRBJ2-1|TRBV6-6
ASNPSGRNSYNEQF
>TRBJ2-7|TRBV28
ASSLGTFYEQY
>TRBJ1-1|TRBV6-5
ASSYSEGGTEAF
>TRBJ2-7|TRBV4-2
ASSQDPLAGGYEQY
>TRBJ2-7|TRBV7-9
ASSFNWEQY
>TRBJ2-5|TRBV9
ASSGRGQETQY
>TRBJ2-7|TRBV2
ASNDGYSKYEQY
>TRBJ2-1|TRBV6-5
ASSYSALREYNEQF
>TRBJ2-7|TRBV7-9
ASSPRLAGATYEQY
>TRBJ2-1|TRBV25-1
ASSEPLAGANEQF